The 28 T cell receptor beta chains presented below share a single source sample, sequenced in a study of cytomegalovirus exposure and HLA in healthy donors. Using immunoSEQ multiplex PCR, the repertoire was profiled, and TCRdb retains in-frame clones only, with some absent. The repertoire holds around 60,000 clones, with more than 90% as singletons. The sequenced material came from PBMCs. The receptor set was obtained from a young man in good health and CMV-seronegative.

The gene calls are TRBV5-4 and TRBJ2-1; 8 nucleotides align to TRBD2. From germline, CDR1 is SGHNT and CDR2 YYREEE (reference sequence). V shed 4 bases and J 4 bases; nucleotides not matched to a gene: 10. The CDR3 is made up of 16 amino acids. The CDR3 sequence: CASSTRVSGSYNEQFF. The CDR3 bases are TGTGCCAGCAGCACGAGGGTCAGCGGGAGTTACAATGAGCAGTTCTTC.

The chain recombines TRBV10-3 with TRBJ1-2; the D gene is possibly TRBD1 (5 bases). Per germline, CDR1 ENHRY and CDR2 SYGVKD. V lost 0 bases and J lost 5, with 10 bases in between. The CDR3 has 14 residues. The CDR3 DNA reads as TGTGCCATCAGTGAGTCGACAGCAGGGTATGGCTACACCTTC. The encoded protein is CAISESTAGYGYTF.

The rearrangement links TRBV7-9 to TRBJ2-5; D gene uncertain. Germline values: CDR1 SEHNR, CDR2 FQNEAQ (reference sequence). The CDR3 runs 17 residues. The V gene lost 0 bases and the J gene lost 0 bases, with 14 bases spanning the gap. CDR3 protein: CASSLAFEVWYQETQYF. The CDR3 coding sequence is TGTGCCAGCAGCTTAGCGTTCGAGGTTTGGTACCAAGAGACCCAGTACTTC.

This CDR3 reads CASSRTSGSYNEQFF. The CDR3 DNA reads TGCGCCAGCAGCAGGACTAGCGGGAGTTACAATGAGCAGTTCTTC. This chain joins TRBV4-1 and TRBJ2-1; 13 bases align to TRBD2. CDR1 and CDR2 (germline): MGHRA, YSYEKL. The CDR3 loop spans 15 amino acids. Trimming at V came to 5 bases and at J to 4 bases, leaving 2 bases not matched to a gene.

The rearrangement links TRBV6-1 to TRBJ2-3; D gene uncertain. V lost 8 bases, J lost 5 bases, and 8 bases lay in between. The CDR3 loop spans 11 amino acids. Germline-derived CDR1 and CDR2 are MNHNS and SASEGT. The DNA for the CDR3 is TGTGCCAGCCGAACAATAGATACGCAGTATTTT. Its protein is CASRTIDTQYF.

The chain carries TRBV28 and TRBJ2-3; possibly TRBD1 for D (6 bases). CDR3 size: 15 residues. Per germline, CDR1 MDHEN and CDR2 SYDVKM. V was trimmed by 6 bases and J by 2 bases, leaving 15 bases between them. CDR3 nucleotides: TGTGCCAGCAGAAAACAGGGTCTTTTCACAGATACGCAGTATTTT. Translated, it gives CASRKQGLFTDTQYF.

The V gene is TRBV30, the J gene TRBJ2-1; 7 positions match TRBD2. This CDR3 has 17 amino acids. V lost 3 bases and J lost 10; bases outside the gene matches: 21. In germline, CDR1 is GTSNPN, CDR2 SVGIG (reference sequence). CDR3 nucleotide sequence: TGTGCCTGGAGCAGCACCGTAGCGGGTGGCCTGGGAGGAGAGCAGTTCTTC. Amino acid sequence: CAWSSTVAGGLGGEQFF.

CDR3 amino acids: CASSSWTGLNEQFF. CDR3 bases: TGTGCCAGCAGTTCGTGGACAGGGTTAAATGAGCAGTTCTTC. The V gene is TRBV28, the J gene TRBJ2-1; TRBD1 aligns across 8 bases. Per the germline V gene, CDR1 is MDHEN and CDR2 is SYDVKM. The CDR3 contains 14 residues. V gave up 4 bases and J gave up 7 bases; unmatched junction bases: 6.

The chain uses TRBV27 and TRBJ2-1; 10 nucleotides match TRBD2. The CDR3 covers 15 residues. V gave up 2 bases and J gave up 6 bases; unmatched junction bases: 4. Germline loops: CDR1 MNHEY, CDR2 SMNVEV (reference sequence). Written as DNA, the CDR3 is TGTGCCAGCAGTTTAGGACTAGCGGTCCTCAATGAGCAGTTCTTC. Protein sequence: CASSLGLAVLNEQFF.

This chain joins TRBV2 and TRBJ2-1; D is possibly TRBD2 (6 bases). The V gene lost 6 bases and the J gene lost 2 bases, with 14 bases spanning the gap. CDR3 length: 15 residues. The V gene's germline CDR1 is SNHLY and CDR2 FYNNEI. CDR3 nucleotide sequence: TGTGCCAGCAGCAGTAGCGGCTATGCCTACAATGAGCAGTTCTTC. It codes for CASSSSGYAYNEQFF.

The CDR3 spells CASSFRTSGYEQYF. As DNA, the CDR3 is TGTGCCAGCAGTTTCCGGACTAGCGGATACGAGCAGTACTTC. J is TRBJ2-7 and V is TRBV27, with TRBD2 identical over 10 bases. Looked up from germline, CDR1 is MNHEY and CDR2 is SMNVEV (reference sequence). V gave up 3 bases and J gave up 4 bases; unmatched junction bases: 3. The CDR3 sequence is 14 residues long.

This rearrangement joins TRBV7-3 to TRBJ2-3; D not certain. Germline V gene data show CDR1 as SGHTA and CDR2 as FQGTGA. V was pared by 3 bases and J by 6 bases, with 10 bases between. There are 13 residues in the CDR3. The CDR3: CASSFYVGDTQYF. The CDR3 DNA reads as TGTGCCAGCAGCTTTTATGTCGGGGATACGCAGTATTTT.

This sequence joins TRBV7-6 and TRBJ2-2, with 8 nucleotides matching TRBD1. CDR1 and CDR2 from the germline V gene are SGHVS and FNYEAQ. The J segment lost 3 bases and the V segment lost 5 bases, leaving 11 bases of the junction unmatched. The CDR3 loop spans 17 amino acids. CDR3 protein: CASSPSLTGADTGELFF. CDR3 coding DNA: TGTGCCAGCAGCCCTAGCCTGACAGGGGCCGACACCGGGGAGCTGTTTTTT.

This CDR3 is CASSTRTSGMGETQYF. CDR3 coding DNA: TGTGCCAGCAGCACCCGGACTAGCGGGATGGGAGAGACCCAGTACTTC. The rearrangement joins TRBV7-2 to TRBJ2-5; 12 nucleotides match TRBD2. V trimming: 5 bases; J trimming: 4 bases; junction bases outside the gene matches: 8. The CDR3 covers 16 residues. Germline CDR1 is SGHTA and CDR2 is FQGNSA.

CDR3 sequence reads: CASSFAQGFSGYTF. The CDR3 DNA sequence: TGTGCCAGCAGTTTTGCCCAGGGGTTTTCGGGCTACACCTTC. The J gene is TRBJ1-2, the V gene TRBV28, with a weak D call TRBD1 (6 bases). CDR1 is MDHEN and CDR2 is SYDVKM in the germline V gene. The CDR3 has 14 amino acids. With 3 bases removed from V and 8 bases from J, the gap between germline ends came to 16 bases.

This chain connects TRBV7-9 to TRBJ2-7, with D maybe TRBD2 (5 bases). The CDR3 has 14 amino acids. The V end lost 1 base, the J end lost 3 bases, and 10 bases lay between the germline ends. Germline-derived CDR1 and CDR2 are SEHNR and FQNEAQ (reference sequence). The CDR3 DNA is TGTGCCAGCAGCTTAGTCTCTGGGAGCTACGAGCAGTACTTC. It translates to CASSLVSGSYEQYF.

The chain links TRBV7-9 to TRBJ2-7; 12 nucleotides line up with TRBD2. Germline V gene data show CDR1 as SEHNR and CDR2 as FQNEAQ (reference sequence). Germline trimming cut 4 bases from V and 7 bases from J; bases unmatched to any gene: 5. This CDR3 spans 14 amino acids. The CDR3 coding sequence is TGTGCCAGCAGCTCTAGCGGGAGGGAGGGGGAGCAGTACTTC. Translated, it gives CASSSSGREGEQYF.

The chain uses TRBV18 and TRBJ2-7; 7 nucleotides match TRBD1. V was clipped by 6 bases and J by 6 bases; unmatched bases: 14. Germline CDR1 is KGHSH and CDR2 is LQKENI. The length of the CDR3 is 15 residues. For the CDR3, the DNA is TGTGCCAGCTCTCAAAGTCAGGGGGTTTCAATCGAGCAGTACTTC. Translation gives CASSQSQGVSIEQYF.

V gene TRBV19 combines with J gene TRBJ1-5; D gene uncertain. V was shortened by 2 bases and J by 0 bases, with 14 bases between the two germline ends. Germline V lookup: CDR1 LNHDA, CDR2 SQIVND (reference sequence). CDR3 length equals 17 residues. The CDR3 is CASSISTGGYSNQPQHF. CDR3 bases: TGTGCCAGTAGTATATCAACTGGAGGTTATAGCAATCAGCCCCAGCATTTT.

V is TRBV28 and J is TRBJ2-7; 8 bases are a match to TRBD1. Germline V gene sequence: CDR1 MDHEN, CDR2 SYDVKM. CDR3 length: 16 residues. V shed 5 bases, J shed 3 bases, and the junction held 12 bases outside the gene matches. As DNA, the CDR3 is TGTGCCAGCAGTCCGGCCCGGGACAGGACCCTCTACGAGCAGTACTTC. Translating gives CASSPARDRTLYEQYF.

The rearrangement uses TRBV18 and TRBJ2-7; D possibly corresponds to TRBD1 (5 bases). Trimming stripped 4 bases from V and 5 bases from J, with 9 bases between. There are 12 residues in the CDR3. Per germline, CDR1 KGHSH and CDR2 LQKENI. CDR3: CASSRTRDEQYF. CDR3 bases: TGTGCCAGCTCACGGACCAGGGACGAGCAGTACTTC.

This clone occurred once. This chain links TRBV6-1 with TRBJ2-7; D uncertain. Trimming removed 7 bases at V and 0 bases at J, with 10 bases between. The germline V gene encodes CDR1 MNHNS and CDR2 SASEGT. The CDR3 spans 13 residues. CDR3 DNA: TGTGCCAGCACACCACAAACCTCCTACGAGCAGTACTTC. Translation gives CASTPQTSYEQYF.

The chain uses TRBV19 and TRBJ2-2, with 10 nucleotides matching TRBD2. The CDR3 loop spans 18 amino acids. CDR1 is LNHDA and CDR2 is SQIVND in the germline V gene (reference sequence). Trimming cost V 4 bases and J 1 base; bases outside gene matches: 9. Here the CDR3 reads CASSRTGTSALNTGELFF. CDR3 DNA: TGTGCCAGTAGTAGAACCGGGACTAGCGCCCTGAACACCGGGGAGCTGTTTTTT.

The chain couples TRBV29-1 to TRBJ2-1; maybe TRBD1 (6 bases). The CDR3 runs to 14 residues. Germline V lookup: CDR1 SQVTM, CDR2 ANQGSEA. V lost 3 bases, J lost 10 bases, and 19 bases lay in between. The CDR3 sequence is CSVDTTNDRGEQFF. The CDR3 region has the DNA TGCAGCGTTGATACTACGAACGATAGGGGGGAGCAGTTCTTC.

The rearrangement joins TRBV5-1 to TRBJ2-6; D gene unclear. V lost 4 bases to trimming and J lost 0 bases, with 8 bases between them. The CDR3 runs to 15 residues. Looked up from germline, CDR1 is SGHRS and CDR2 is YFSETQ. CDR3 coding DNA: TGCGCCAGCAGCCAACAGAGCTCTGGGGCCAACGTCCTGACTTTC. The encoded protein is CASSQQSSGANVLTF.

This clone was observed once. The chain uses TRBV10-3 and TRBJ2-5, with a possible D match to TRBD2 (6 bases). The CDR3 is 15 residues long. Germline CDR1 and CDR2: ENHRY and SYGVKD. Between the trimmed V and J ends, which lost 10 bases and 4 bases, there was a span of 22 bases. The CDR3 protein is CATKMGGLGGETQYF. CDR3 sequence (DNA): TGTGCCACAAAAATGGGGGGTTTGGGGGGAGAGACCCAGTACTTC.

For the CDR3, the DNA is TGTGCCAGCAGCTTAGAAGCGGGAGGTGCCTACGAGCAGTACTTC. It yields the protein CASSLEAGGAYEQYF. This chain uses TRBV11-2 with TRBJ2-7, with 9 positions matching TRBD2. The CDR3 runs to 15 residues. Trimming took 0 bases from V and 2 from J; bases not matched to a gene: 2. Germline V gene sequence: CDR1 SGHAT, CDR2 FQNNGV.

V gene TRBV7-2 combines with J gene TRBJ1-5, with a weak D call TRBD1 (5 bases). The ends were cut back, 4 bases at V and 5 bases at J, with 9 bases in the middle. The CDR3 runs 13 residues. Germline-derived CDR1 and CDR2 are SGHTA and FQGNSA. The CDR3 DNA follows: TGTGCCAGCAGCTCCTCGGGGGATCAGCCCCAGCATTTT. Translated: CASSSSGDQPQHF. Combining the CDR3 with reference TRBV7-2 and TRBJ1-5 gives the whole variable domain GAGVSQSPSNKVTEKGKDVELRCDPISGHTALYWYRQSLGQGLEFLIYFQGNSAPDKSGLPSDRFSAERTGGSVSTLTIQRTQQEDSAVYLCASSSSGDQPQHFGDGTRLSIL.